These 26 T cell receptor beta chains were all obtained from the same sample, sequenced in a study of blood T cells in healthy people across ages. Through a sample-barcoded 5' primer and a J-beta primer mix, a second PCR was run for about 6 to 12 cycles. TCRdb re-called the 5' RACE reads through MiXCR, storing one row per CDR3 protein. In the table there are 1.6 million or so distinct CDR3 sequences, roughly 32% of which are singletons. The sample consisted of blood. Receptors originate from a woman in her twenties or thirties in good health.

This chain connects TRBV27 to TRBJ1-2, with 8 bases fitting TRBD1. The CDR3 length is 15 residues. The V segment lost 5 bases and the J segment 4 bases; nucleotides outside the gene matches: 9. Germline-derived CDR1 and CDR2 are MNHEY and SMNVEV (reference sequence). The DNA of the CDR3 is TGTGCCAGCAGTACAACCCGACAGGGGACCTATGGCTACACCTTC. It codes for CASSTTRQGTYGYTF.

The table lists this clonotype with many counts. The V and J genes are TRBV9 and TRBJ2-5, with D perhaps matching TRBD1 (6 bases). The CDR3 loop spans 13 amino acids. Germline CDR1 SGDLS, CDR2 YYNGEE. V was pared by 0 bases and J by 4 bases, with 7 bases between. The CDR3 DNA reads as TGTGCCAGCAGCGTAGAACAGGGAGAGACCCAGTACTTC. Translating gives CASSVEQGETQYF.

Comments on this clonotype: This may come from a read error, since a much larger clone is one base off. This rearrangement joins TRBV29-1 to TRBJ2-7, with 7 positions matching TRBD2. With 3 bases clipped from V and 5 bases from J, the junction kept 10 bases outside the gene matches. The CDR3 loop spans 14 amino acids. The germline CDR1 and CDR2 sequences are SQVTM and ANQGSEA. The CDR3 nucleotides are TGCAGCGTTGAGGGCGGGAGATCCACCCACGAGCAGTACTTC. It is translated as CSVEGGRSTHEQYF.

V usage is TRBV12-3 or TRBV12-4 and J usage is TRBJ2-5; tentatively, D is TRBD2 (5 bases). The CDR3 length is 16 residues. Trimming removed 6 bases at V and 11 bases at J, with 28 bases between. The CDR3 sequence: CASSQIGGRPVLEQYF. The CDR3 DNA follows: TGTGCCAGCAGCCAAATCGGAGGTAGACCCGTCCTTGAGCAGTACTTC.

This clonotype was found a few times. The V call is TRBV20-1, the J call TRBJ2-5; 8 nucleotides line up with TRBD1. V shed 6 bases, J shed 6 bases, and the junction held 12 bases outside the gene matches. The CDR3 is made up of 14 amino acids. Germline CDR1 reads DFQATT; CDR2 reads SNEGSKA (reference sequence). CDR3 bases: TGCAGTGCGGGGGGACAGGCCACCCATCAGACCCAGTACTTC. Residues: CSAGGQATHQTQYF.

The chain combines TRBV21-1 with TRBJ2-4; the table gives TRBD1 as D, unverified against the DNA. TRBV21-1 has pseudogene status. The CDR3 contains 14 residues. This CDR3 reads CARESGTGENIQYF. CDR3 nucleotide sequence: TGTGCCAGAGAATCCGGGACAGGAGAAAACATTCAGTACTTC.

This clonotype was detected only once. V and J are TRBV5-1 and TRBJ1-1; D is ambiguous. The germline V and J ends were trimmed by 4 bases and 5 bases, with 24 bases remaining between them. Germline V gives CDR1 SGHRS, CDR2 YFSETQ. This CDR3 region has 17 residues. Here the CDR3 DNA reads TGCGCCAGCAGCACCCCGTCGATGGACTTCCCGGGAACTGAAGCTTTCTTT. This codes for CASSTPSMDFPGTEAFF.

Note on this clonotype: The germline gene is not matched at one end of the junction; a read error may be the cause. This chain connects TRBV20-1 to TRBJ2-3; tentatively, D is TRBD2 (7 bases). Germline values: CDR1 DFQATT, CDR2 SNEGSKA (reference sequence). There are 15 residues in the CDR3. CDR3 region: CSARVQGMGGNTQYF. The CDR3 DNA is TGCAGCGCTAGAGTACAGGGTATGGGAGGGAATACGCAGTATTTT.

The CDR3 region is CASSGGGPRQETQYF. The CDR3 DNA reads as TGTGCCAGTAGTGGGGGGGGCCCACGACAAGAGACCCAGTACTTC. The V and J genes are TRBV19 and TRBJ2-5, with D possibly TRBD2 on 7 matching bases. This CDR3 is 15 amino acids long. V was cut by 5 bases and J by 2 bases, with 15 bases left in between. Germline lookup yields CDR1 LNHDA and CDR2 SQIVND (reference sequence).

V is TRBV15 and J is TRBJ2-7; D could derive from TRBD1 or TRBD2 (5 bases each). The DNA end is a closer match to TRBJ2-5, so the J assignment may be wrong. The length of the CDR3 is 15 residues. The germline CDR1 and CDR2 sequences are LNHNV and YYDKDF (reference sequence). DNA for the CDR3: TGTGCCACCAGCAGAGATCCAGGGTGGAGGGAGACCCAGTACTTC. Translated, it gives CATSRDPGWRETQYF.

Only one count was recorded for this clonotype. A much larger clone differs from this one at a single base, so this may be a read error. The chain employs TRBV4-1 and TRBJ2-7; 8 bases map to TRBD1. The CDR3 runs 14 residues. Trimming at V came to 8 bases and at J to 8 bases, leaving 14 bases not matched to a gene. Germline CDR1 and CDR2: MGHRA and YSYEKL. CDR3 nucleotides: TGCGCCAGCTCTCCTCGGCCAGGGGGCGACAAGCAGTACTTC. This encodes CASSPRPGGDKQYF.

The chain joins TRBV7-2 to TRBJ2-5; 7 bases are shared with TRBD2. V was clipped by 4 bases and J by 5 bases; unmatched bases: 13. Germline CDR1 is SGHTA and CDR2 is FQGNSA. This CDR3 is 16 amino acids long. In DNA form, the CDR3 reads TGTGCCAGCAGCTACCGCGGTGCGGGAGAGACGGAGACCCAGTACTTC. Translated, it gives CASSYRGAGETETQYF. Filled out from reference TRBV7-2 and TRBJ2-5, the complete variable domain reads GAGVSQSPSNKVTEKGKDVELRCDPISGHTALYWYRQSLGQGLEFLIYFQGNSAPDKSGLPSDRFSAERTGGSVSTLTIQRTQQEDSAVYLCASSYRGAGETETQYFGPGTRLLVL.

The CDR3 protein is CASSLQDRGNPDTQYF. The CDR3 nucleotides are TGTGCCAGCAGTCTTCAGGACAGGGGGAATCCAGATACGCAGTATTTT. The chain combines TRBV28 with TRBJ2-3; 10 nucleotides agree with TRBD1. This CDR3 has 16 residues. The V gene end was trimmed by 5 bases and the J gene end by 4 bases; junction bases not matched to a gene: 9. Germline V gene sequence: CDR1 MDHEN, CDR2 SYDVKM.

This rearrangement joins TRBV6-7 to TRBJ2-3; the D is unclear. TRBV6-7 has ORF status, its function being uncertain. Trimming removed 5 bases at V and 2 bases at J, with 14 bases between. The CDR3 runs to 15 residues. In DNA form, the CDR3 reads TGTGCCAGCAGTCCCCCCTTACGGGCCACAGATACGCAGTATTTT. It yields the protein CASSPPLRATDTQYF.

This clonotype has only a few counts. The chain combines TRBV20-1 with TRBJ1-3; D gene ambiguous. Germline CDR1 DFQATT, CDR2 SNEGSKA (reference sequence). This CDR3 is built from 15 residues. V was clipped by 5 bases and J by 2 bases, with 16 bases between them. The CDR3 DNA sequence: TGCAGTGCTCCTTCTATCGCTGACGCTGGAAACACCATATATTTT. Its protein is CSAPSIADAGNTIYF.

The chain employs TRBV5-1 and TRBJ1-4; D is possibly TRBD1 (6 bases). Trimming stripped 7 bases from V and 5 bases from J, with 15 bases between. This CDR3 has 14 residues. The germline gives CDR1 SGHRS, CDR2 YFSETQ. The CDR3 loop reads CASGSGTQNEKLFF. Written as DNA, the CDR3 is TGCGCCAGCGGATCCGGGACACAAAATGAAAAACTGTTTTTT.

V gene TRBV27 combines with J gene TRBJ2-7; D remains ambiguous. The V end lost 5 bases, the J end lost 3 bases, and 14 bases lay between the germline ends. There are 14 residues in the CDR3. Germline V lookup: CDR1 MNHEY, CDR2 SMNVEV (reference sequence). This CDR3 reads CASSIGPWGYEQYF. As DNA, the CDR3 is TGTGCCAGCAGTATCGGCCCTTGGGGCTACGAGCAGTACTTC.

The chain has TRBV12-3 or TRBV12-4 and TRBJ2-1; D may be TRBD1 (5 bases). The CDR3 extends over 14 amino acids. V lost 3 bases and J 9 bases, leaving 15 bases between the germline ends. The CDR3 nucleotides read TGTGCCAGCAGTTTTGACCAGACAGTCAGTGAGCAGTTCTTC. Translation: CASSFDQTVSEQFF.

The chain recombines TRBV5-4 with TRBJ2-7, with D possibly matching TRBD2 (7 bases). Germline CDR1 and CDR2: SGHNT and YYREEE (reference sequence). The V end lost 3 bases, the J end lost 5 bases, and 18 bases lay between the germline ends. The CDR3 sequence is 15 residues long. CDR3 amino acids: CASSSIKGGINEQYF. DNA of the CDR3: TGTGCCAGCAGCTCGATCAAGGGGGGGATTAACGAGCAGTACTTC.

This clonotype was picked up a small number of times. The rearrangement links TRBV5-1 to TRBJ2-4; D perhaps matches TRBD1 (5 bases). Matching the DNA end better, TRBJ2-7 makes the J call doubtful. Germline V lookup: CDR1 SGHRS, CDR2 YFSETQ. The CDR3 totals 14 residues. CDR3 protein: CASSLAQGIYEQYF. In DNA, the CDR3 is TGCGCCAGCAGCTTGGCCCAGGGAATCTACGAGCAGTACTTC.

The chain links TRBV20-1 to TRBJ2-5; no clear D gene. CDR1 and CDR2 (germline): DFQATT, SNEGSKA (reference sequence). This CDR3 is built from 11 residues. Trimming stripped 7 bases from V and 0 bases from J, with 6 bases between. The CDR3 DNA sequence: TGCAGTGAGGGCTACCAAGAGACCCAGTACTTC. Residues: CSEGYQETQYF.

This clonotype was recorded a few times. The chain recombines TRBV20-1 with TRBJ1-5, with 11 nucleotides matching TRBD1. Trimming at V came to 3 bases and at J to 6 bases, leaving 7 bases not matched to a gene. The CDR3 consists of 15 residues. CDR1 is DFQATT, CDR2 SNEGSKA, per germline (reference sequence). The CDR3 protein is CSASPLGQGAQPQHF. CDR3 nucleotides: TGCAGTGCTAGTCCTCTTGGACAGGGGGCTCAGCCCCAGCATTTT.

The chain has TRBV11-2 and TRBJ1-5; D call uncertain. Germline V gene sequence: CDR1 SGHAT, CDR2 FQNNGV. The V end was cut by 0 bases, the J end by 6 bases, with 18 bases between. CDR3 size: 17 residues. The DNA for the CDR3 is TGTGCCAGCAGCTTAGAGCGGAACCCTCTGAGGTGTCAGCCCCAGCATTTT. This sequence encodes CASSLERNPLRCQPQHF.

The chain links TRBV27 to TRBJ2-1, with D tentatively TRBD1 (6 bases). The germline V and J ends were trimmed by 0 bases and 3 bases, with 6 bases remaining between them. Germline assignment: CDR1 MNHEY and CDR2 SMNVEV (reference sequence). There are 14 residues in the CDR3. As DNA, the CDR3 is TGTGCCAGCAGTTTATCGGGACACTACAATGAGCAGTTCTTC. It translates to CASSLSGHYNEQFF.

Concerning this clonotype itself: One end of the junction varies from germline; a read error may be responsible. The CDR3 region has the DNA TGTGCCAGCAGTGAGGAACAGGGGGCGCCGTATGGCCACACCTTC. This codes for CASSEEQGAPYGHTF. The chain uses TRBV2 and TRBJ1-2, with 9 nucleotides matching TRBD1. The CDR3 covers 15 residues. Germline loops: CDR1 SNHLY, CDR2 FYNNEI.

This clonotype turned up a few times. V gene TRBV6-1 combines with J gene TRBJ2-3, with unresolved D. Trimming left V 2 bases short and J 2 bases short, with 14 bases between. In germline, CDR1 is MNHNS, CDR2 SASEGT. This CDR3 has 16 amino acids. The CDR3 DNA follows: TGTGCCAGCAGTGAACAGGCGTCGTCCCTCACAGATACGCAGTATTTT. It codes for CASSEQASSLTDTQYF.